The T cell receptor (beta chain) under discussion was sequenced for a study of shared clonotypes between healthy human individuals. Trimming stripped 5 bases from V and 8 bases from J, with 10 bases between. Per germline, CDR1 DFQATT and CDR2 SNEGSKA (reference sequence). This CDR3 comprises 11 residues. In the source study's methods: Junction-only sequences produced by ImmunoSEQ had no quality scores, so filtering differed. Sequencing used immunoSEQ multiplex PCR; TCRdb keeps in-frame clones, though not all of them. From that table come the V and J calls and clone size; the DNA was used to work out D and trimming. The table lists approximately 2.5 million clones, roughly 93% of them singletons.

The J gene is TRBJ2-1, the V gene TRBV20-1; D could derive from TRBD1 or TRBD2 (5 bases each). This sequence was found in a man aged 18 to 30 in good health. Some clones in this sample may be carry-over from other donors' samples. Specimen: naive CD4+ T cells from PBMCs. Subset noted: CD45RA+ positively selected. For the CDR3, the DNA is TGCAGTGCTGGGGGAGTTGATGAGCAGTTCTTC. Translating gives CSAGGVDEQFF.